These T cell receptor beta chains were read from a single sample in a study of monozygotic twins with cystic fibrosis. The repertoire was sequenced with immunoSEQ multiplex PCR; TCRdb's copy has only in-frame clones and lacks some. This sample has about 36,000 clones; approximately 80% occur once, and the top ten carry around 1.7%. The specimen was blood. These receptors were taken from a girl aged 2 to 10 with cystic fibrosis. The CDR3 runs from the conserved cysteine through the conserved F or W. D genes are given only for firm matches. Size is stated for part of the rows, as once, few or many counts, or as a class when the clone is expanded.

.	.	TRBV6-5	TRBJ1-1	TGTGCCAGCAGATCCCGGGGGCTGGGCAGACAAGCTTTCTTT	CASRSRGLGRQAFF
.	.	TRBV11-1	TRBJ2-7	TGTGCCAGCAGCTGGGGACCGCGAACCTACGAGCAGTACTTC	CASSWGPRTYEQYF
.	TRBD2	TRBV7-2	TRBJ2-7	TGTGCCAGCAGCGGAGGGACTAGCGGGGGGGTTGAGCAGTACTTC	CASSGGTSGGVEQYF
few	.	TRBV4-1	TRBJ1-2	TGCGCCAGCAGCACCGGGGGTTATGGCTACACCTTC	CASSTGGYGYTF
once	.	TRBV25-1	TRBJ2-5	TGTGCCAGCAGTTCTCCCGCCACCAAGACCCAGTACTTC	CASSSPATKTQYF
.	TRBD1	TRBV7-2	TRBJ2-1	TGTGCCAGCAGCGAACAGGGGGGTTTCGACAATGAGCAGTTCTTC	CASSEQGGFDNEQFF
.	TRBD2	TRBV7-2	TRBJ2-1	TGTGCCAGCAGTCAACTAGCGGGGGCTTACAATGAGCAGTTCTTC	CASSQLAGAYNEQFF
.	.	TRBV7-3	TRBJ2-3	TGTGCCAGCAGCCCCGACCCTAGCACAGATACGCAGTATTTT	CASSPDPSTDTQYF
.	TRBD1	TRBV7-9	TRBJ1-1	TGTGCCAGCAGCCACGGACAGGGTGAAGCTTTCTTT	CASSHGQGEAFF
.	.	TRBV30	TRBJ2-6	TGTGCCTGGGGGAACCTGCGGTGGTCAGCCACTGGGGCCAACGTCCTGACTTTC	CAWGNLRWSATGANVLTF
few	.	TRBV18	TRBJ1-6	TGTGCCAGCTCACCTTCGGGGGGGAATTCACCCCTCCACTTT	CASSPSGGNSPLHF
.	.	TRBV7-8	TRBJ1-4	TGTGCCAGCAGCTTAGGATCCTCGGGAGAAAAACTGTTTTTT	CASSLGSSGEKLFF
.	.	TRBV7-9	TRBJ2-5	TGTGCCAGCAGCTTAGGTTGGGTCCAAGAGACCCAGTACTTC	CASSLGWVQETQYF
.	.	TRBV29-1	TRBJ2-7	TGCAGCGTTCGGACAAGGGTCATCGAGCAGTACTTC	CSVRTRVIEQYF
.	.	TRBV6-5	TRBJ1-4	TGTGCCAGCAGCAGACTTATTGGAGATGAAAAACTGTTTTTT	CASSRLIGDEKLFF
.	.	TRBV19	TRBJ2-7	TGTGCCAGTAGTAGCGGACCCGGCAGGTCCTACGAGCAGTACTTC	CASSSGPGRSYEQYF
.	TRBD2	TRBV2	TRBJ2-3	TGTGCCAGCAGTAAGGGACTAGCCATCACAGATACGCAGTATTTT	CASSKGLAITDTQYF
.	.	TRBV7-2	TRBJ2-7	TGTGCCAGCAGCCCGCTCAAGAGTCAGCCCTACGAGCAGTACTTC	CASSPLKSQPYEQYF
.	TRBD2	TRBV30	TRBJ2-7	TGTGCCTGGAGTGGGGGGGGCTCCTACGAGCAGTACTTC	CAWSGGGSYEQYF
.	.	TRBV6-5	TRBJ1-1	TGTGCCAGCTCTCTGGCCCCAAAGAACACTGAAGCTTTCTTT	CASSLAPKNTEAFF
few	TRBD1	TRBV25-1	TRBJ1-2	TGTGCCAGCAGTGAATTTTTCGTTGTGGGACAGGGGGATGGCTACACCTTC	CASSEFFVVGQGDGYTF
.	.	TRBV7-8	TRBJ2-2	TGTGCCAGCAGCTTAGCGTTAGGCCGGGAGCTGTTTTTT	CASSLALGRELFF
.	TRBD1	TRBV15	TRBJ1-5	TGTGCCACCAGCAGAGTTCTCCAGGGGGCTGGGACCCAGCATTTT	CATSRVLQGAGTQHF
.	.	TRBV13	TRBJ1-2	TGTGCCAGCAGCTTTAGGCGAGGGAGTTATGGCTACACCTTC	CASSFRRGSYGYTF
.	TRBD1	TRBV5-1	TRBJ1-2	TGCGCCAGCAGCTTGGGACAGGGTAGCATTAAGGTGGACTACGATGGCTACACCTTC	CASSLGQGSIKVDYDGYTF
.	.	TRBV2	TRBJ1-2	TGTGCCAGCAACCCCGACAGGTACAACTATGGCTACACCTTC	CASNPDRYNYGYTF
.	TRBD2	TRBV2	TRBJ2-3	TGTGCCAGCAGTCTGGAGCGGGGGGGCCGCACAGATACGCAGTATTTT	CASSLERGGRTDTQYF
few	.	TRBV6-6	TRBJ1-3	TGTGCCAGCGATACGGGGTCAAACACCATATATTTT	CASDTGSNTIYF
.	.	TRBV15	TRBJ2-2	TGTGCCACCAGCAGAGACTGGGGCACCGGGGAGCTGTTTTTT	CATSRDWGTGELFF
.	.	TRBV5-6	TRBJ2-3	TGTGCCAGCAGCTCCCTACAGGTTAGCACAGATACGCAGTATTTT	CASSSLQVSTDTQYF
.	TRBD1	TRBV6-5	TRBJ2-5	TGTGCCAGCAGTTACTCGGGCAGGGGGCTGCCGGAGACCCAGTACTTC	CASSYSGRGLPETQYF
.	.	TRBV9	TRBJ1-3	TGTGCCAGCAGCGAAAGGGGGGGATCCCTCTCTGGAAACACCATATATTTT	CASSERGGSLSGNTIYF
.	.	TRBV9	TRBJ2-5	TGTGCCAGCAGCGTAGCAGGGAGTGTCAGCCAAGAGACCCAGTACTTC	CASSVAGSVSQETQYF
.	TRBD1	TRBV14	TRBJ2-7	TGTGCCAGCAGCCAAGATAGGGGGACAGGGCTCACCTACGAGCAGTACTTC	CASSQDRGTGLTYEQYF
.	.	TRBV9	TRBJ1-3	TGTGCCAGCAGCTTCAGTAGCGGGGTGGGCTCTGGAAACACCATATATTTT	CASSFSSGVGSGNTIYF
.	TRBD2	TRBV7-2	TRBJ2-7	TGTGCCAGCAGCTTTCCCCAGCGGGAGTACGAGCAGTACTTC	CASSFPQREYEQYF
.	TRBD1	TRBV5-1	TRBJ1-2	TGCGCCAGCAGCGCGAGGACAGGGGGCGGCTACACCTTC	CASSARTGGGYTF
.	.	TRBV9	TRBJ2-5	TGTGCCAGCAGCGTAGGATTCGAGACCCAGTACTTC	CASSVGFETQYF
few	TRBD1	TRBV6-1	TRBJ1-6	TGTGCCAGCATTAGGACAGGCCACTATAATTCACCCCTCCACTTT	CASIRTGHYNSPLHF
.	.	TRBV30	TRBJ1-2	TGTGCCTGGAGTGACAGTACGAACTATGGCTACACCTTC	CAWSDSTNYGYTF
few	.	TRBV6-5	TRBJ1-6	TGTGCCAGCAGTTACGGGCAGGGGCCAAGAAATTCACCCCTCCACTTT	CASSYGQGPRNSPLHF